This entry lists 25 T cell receptor beta chains sequenced from one sample in a study of graft-versus-host responses after intestinal transplantation. For these receptors, no antigen is known. Clones were read by immunoSEQ multiplex PCR, and TCRdb kept only the in-frame ones, dropping some. The table has over 120,000 clones, over 90% seen once; the top ten hold about 0.18%. Sample: unstimulated CD4+ T cells sorted from spleen or lymph node cells, taken before intestinal transplant. These receptors were obtained from a human donor who received an intestinal transplant.

The chain couples TRBV6-5 to TRBJ1-1, with 12 positions matching TRBD1. CDR3 length: 16 residues. CDR1 is MNHEY and CDR2 is SVGAGI in the germline V gene. Germline trimming cut 2 bases from V and 5 bases from J; bases unmatched to any gene: 6. In nucleotides, the CDR3 is TGTGCCAGCAGTTACGGGACAGGGGGCGCGGAGACTGAAGCTTTCTTT. Translation gives CASSYGTGGAETEAFF.

The chain uses TRBV1 and TRBJ1-1; the table names TRBD1, a call not compared with the DNA. TRBV1 is marked as a pseudogene. The length of the CDR3 is 18 residues. For the CDR3, the DNA is TGCACCAGCAGCCTCCCCGGACAGGCCCCCAAAGCGAGGACTGAAGCTTTCTTT. This sequence encodes CTSSLPGQAPKARTEAFF.

The genes are TRBV4-1 and TRBJ2-3, with 7 bases matching TRBD2. CDR1 is MGHRA, CDR2 YSYEKL, per germline. The length of the CDR3 is 13 residues. V trimming: 6 bases; J trimming: 3 bases; junction bases outside the gene matches: 3. DNA for the CDR3: TGCGCCAGCAGGGGGAGGGGTACAGATACGCAGTATTTT. Amino acid sequence: CASRGRGTDTQYF.

The rearrangement links TRBV7-9 to TRBJ2-1, with 13 bases lining up with TRBD2. The germline CDR1 and CDR2 sequences are SEHNR and FQNEAQ (reference sequence). V lost 1 base to trimming and J lost 8 bases; unmatched junction nucleotides: 11. CDR3 length: 18 amino acids. Written as DNA, the CDR3 is TGTGCCAGCAGCTTAGATGGGCCGGGACTAGCGGGATCCCATGAGCAGTTCTTC. It translates to CASSLDGPGLAGSHEQFF.

V usage is TRBV6-1 and J usage is TRBJ2-7; no reliable D call. Looked up from germline, CDR1 is MNHNS and CDR2 is SASEGT. V lost 7 bases and J lost 3, with 10 bases in between. This CDR3 spans 12 amino acids. CDR3 amino acids: CASTTMGYEQYF. In nucleotides, the CDR3 is TGTGCCAGCACCACGATGGGCTACGAGCAGTACTTC.

This clone was picked up one time. V gene TRBV7-2 combines with J gene TRBJ1-5, with TRBD1 matching 9 bases. Unmatched junction bases numbered 6, after V lost 5 bases and J lost 1 base. This CDR3 region has 16 residues. Germline lookup yields CDR1 SGHTA and CDR2 FQGNSA. CDR3 sequence: CASSRGQGLSNQPQHF. The CDR3 bases are TGTGCCAGCAGCCGAGGACAGGGGCTGAGCAATCAGCCCCAGCATTTT.

The chain carries TRBV28 and TRBJ2-1, with 7 bases lining up with TRBD2. This CDR3 contains 15 residues. Trimming took 2 bases from V and 6 from J; bases not matched to a gene: 7. CDR1 and CDR2 from the germline V gene are MDHEN and SYDVKM. The CDR3, as DNA: TGTGCCAGCAGTTTAGGACCACTAGCGTCCAATGAGCAGTTCTTC. Translation: CASSLGPLASNEQFF.

The rearrangement uses TRBV5-1 and TRBJ2-1; 8 bases line up with TRBD2. The germline V gene has CDR1 SGHRS and CDR2 YFSETQ. CDR3 length: 16 residues. V trimming: 0 bases; J trimming: 3 bases; junction bases outside the gene matches: 5. CDR3 protein: CASSLVDGRDYNEQFF. In DNA, the CDR3 is TGCGCCAGCAGCTTGGTGGACGGGAGGGACTACAATGAGCAGTTCTTC.

The chain couples TRBV5-6 to TRBJ2-5, with D unresolved. CDR3 length: 13 residues. Germline CDR1 and CDR2: SGHDT and YYEEEE. V was clipped by 7 bases and J by 0 bases, with 10 bases between them. The CDR3 spells CASLRRYQETQYF. DNA of the CDR3: TGTGCCAGCTTAAGGAGATACCAAGAGACCCAGTACTTC.

This clone was seen just once. The genes are TRBV27 and TRBJ2-3, with TRBD2 identical over 10 bases. With 6 bases clipped from V and 3 bases from J, the junction kept 6 bases outside the gene matches. From germline, CDR1 is MNHEY and CDR2 SMNVEV (reference sequence). This CDR3 is 15 amino acids long. CDR3 in amino acids: CASSLSSGSTDTQYF. The CDR3 DNA is TGTGCCAGCAGCCTCTCTAGCGGGAGTACAGATACGCAGTATTTT.

The chain uses TRBV7-2 and TRBJ2-4, with 7 bases that match TRBD1. J lost 4 bases, V lost 1 base, and 1 base had no gene match. CDR1 and CDR2 (germline): SGHTA, FQGNSA. The length of the CDR3 is 14 residues. The CDR3 spells CASSLVGQKNIQYF. CDR3 nucleotides: TGTGCCAGCAGCTTAGTGGGACAGAAAAACATTCAGTACTTC.

The V and J genes are TRBV7-6 and TRBJ2-2; 10 nucleotides line up with TRBD2. Per germline, CDR1 SGHVS and CDR2 FNYEAQ. This CDR3 has 18 residues. Trimming at V came to 1 base and at J to 2 bases, leaving 7 bases not matched to a gene. CDR3 nucleotides: TGTGCCAGCAGCTTAGGACCCGCTAGCGGGAGAAACACCGGGGAGCTGTTTTTT. This translates into CASSLGPASGRNTGELFF.

The chain uses TRBV11-3 and TRBJ2-2; TRBD2 matches 8 bases. This CDR3 has 13 amino acids. V dropped 2 bases and J dropped 11; count of bases not matched to a gene: 4. Looked up from germline, CDR1 is SGHNT and CDR2 is YENEEA. CDR3 protein: CASSLIRGGELFF. As DNA, the CDR3 is TGTGCCAGCAGCTTAATTCGGGGGGGAGAGCTGTTTTTT.

The gene calls are TRBV28 and TRBJ1-4, with D maybe TRBD1 (6 bases). Trimming shortened V by 5 bases and J by 0 bases, and 16 bases separated the two germline ends. Per the germline V gene, CDR1 is MDHEN and CDR2 is SYDVKM. This CDR3 is 17 amino acids long. For the CDR3, the DNA is TGTGCCAGCAGTCCAAGACAGGCCAACCCAACTAATGAAAAACTGTTTTTT. Its protein is CASSPRQANPTNEKLFF.

Concerning this clone itself: Distinct nucleotide sequences in the sample also encode this CDR3. The chain combines TRBV6-1 with TRBJ1-3; D is unclear. From germline, CDR1 is MNHNS and CDR2 SASEGT. Trimming removed 4 bases at V and 0 bases at J, with 4 bases between. The CDR3 sequence is 13 residues long. CDR3 protein: CASSGSSGNTIYF. CDR3 bases: TGTGCCAGCAGTGGTAGCTCTGGAAACACCATATATTTT.

The chain recombines TRBV6-5 with TRBJ2-7, with 12 positions matching TRBD2. The CDR3 length is 15 residues. V shed 2 bases, J shed 5 bases, and the junction held 4 bases outside the gene matches. Germline values: CDR1 MNHEY, CDR2 SVGAGI. CDR3 nucleotides: TGTGCCAGCAGTTACCGGCTAGCGGGGGGGGACGAGCAGTACTTC. The encoded protein is CASSYRLAGGDEQYF.

This chain connects TRBV19 to TRBJ1-2; 7 positions agree with TRBD1. Germline values: CDR1 LNHDA, CDR2 SQIVND (reference sequence). The CDR3 runs 11 residues. The V segment lost 7 bases and the J segment 9 bases; nucleotides outside the gene matches: 5. DNA for the CDR3: TGTGCCAGTACCTCGGACAGGAGCTACACCTTC. Translating gives CASTSDRSYTF.

This chain uses TRBV7-2 with TRBJ1-1; weak D call: TRBD1 (6 bases). The CDR3 sequence is 14 residues long. V lost 4 bases, J lost 2 bases, and 11 bases lay in between. Germline CDR1 and CDR2: SGHTA and FQGNSA. CDR3 sequence (DNA): TGTGCCAGCAGCTACTCACAGGGAAACACTGAAGCTTTCTTT. Amino acids: CASSYSQGNTEAFF.

The gene calls are TRBV29-1 and TRBJ1-1, with a weak D call TRBD1 (6 bases). Trimming removed 7 bases from V and 3 bases from J, with 12 bases in between. The CDR3 totals 12 residues. Germline assignment: CDR1 SQVTM and CDR2 ANQGSEA. The CDR3 DNA reads as TGCAGCGCCAGGGGCATGTACACTGAAGCTTTCTTT. Translated: CSARGMYTEAFF.

The chain recombines TRBV19 with TRBJ2-3, with 10 nucleotides matching TRBD2. Germline-derived CDR1 and CDR2 are LNHDA and SQIVND (reference sequence). CDR3 length equals 14 residues. Trimming cost V 3 bases and J 8 bases; bases outside gene matches: 5. The CDR3 sequence is CASSIRTSGGTQYF. As DNA, the CDR3 is TGTGCCAGTAGTATCCGGACTAGCGGAGGTACGCAGTATTTT.

The J gene is TRBJ1-3, the V gene TRBV30; TRBD1 might be the D (5 bases). The length of the CDR3 is 14 residues. CDR1 and CDR2 from the germline V gene are GTSNPN and SVGIG (reference sequence). Trimming left V 3 bases short and J 3 bases short, with 12 bases between. The CDR3 nucleotides read TGTGCCTGGAGAAAAGTGGGGGGTGGAAACACCATATATTTT. Amino acid sequence: CAWRKVGGGNTIYF.

The chain links TRBV5-1 to TRBJ1-2; D gene uncertain. Germline CDR1 reads SGHRS; CDR2 reads YFSETQ. V was clipped by 0 bases and J by 0 bases, with 6 bases between them. There are 14 residues in the CDR3. CDR3 DNA sequence: TGCGCCAGCAGCTTGGCAGACCCTAACTATGGCTACACCTTC. Translation gives CASSLADPNYGYTF.

This clone was detected once. This chain links TRBV6-5 with TRBJ1-5, with 8 positions matching TRBD1. The CDR3 sequence is 15 residues long. V was clipped by 6 bases and J by 5 bases; unmatched bases: 9. Germline CDR1 and CDR2: MNHEY and SVGAGI. CDR3 coding DNA: TGTGCCAGCAGCACGGACAGGGAGAAGCATCAGCCCCAGCATTTT. Translated: CASSTDREKHQPQHF.

The chain joins TRBV7-2 to TRBJ2-1; the match to TRBD2 covers 8 bases. With 5 bases clipped from V and 8 bases from J, the junction kept 8 bases outside the gene matches. The CDR3 runs to 14 residues. CDR1 SGHTA and CDR2 FQGNSA come from the germline V gene. CDR3 sequence reads: CASSPTSTSDEQFF. CDR3 DNA: TGTGCCAGCAGCCCGACCTCGACTAGCGATGAGCAGTTCTTC. Full variable domain (outside the CDR3, taken from reference TRBV7-2 and TRBJ2-1): GAGVSQSPSNKVTEKGKDVELRCDPISGHTALYWYRQSLGQGLEFLIYFQGNSAPDKSGLPSDRFSAERTGGSVSTLTIQRTQQEDSAVYLCASSPTSTSDEQFFGPGTRLTVL.

The CDR3 DNA follows: TGTGCCAGCAGCCTCCCTCAGGACGGGAAACTGTTTTTT. Translated, it gives CASSLPQDGKLFF. The chain has TRBV14 and TRBJ1-4; D ambiguous. Trimming shortened V by 4 bases and J by 11 bases, and 14 bases separated the two germline ends. The germline gives CDR1 SGHDN, CDR2 FVKESK. The CDR3 covers 13 residues.